This entry lists 23 T cell receptor beta chains sequenced from one sample in a study of CD8 T cells in Susac syndrome. RNA amounts of about 0.5 to 1 ug underwent reverse transcription with random hexamers. TCRdb itself ran the immunoSEQ multiplex PCR reads through MiXCR, one entry per CDR3 protein. This table holds around 110,000 distinct CDR3 sequences, nearly 96% found once. Sequences were obtained from CD4+ T cells from PBMCs. The receptors originated from a human donor with Susac syndrome.

The chain carries TRBV29-1 and TRBJ2-1; 9 nucleotides agree with TRBD1. This CDR3 has 14 residues. Losses at the gene ends were 6 bases for V and 10 bases for J; bases not matched to a gene: 13. The V gene's germline CDR1 is SQVTM and CDR2 ANQGSEA. The CDR3 sequence: CSVQGDRAAGEQFF. CDR3 in DNA: TGCAGCGTCCAAGGGGACAGGGCTGCCGGAGAGCAGTTCTTC.

The chain couples TRBV9 to TRBJ2-4; tentative D call: TRBD1 (5 bases). Germline lookup yields CDR1 SGDLS and CDR2 YYNGEE. This CDR3 region has 13 residues. Trimming left V 4 bases short and J 8 bases short, with 13 bases between. The CDR3 region is CASSRGQSDIQYF. The CDR3 DNA reads as TGTGCCAGCAGCAGAGGACAATCGGACATTCAGTACTTC.

The chain recombines TRBV7-9 with TRBJ2-3, with no clear D. Germline values: CDR1 SEHNR, CDR2 FQNEAQ (reference sequence). This CDR3 contains 15 residues. Trimming left V 0 bases short and J 6 bases short, with 13 bases between. CDR3 in amino acids: CASSLAHPLADTQYF. The CDR3 DNA reads TGTGCCAGCAGCTTAGCCCACCCGCTGGCCGATACGCAGTATTTT.

The V gene is TRBV7-3, the J gene TRBJ2-3; TRBD2 agrees at 10 bases. The CDR3 has 16 amino acids. CDR1 and CDR2 from the germline V gene are SGHTA and FQGTGA. V lost 5 bases to trimming and J lost 3 bases; unmatched junction nucleotides: 8. The CDR3 loop is CASSPMVAGGTDTQYF. In DNA, the CDR3 is TGTGCCAGCAGCCCGATGGTAGCGGGAGGTACAGATACGCAGTATTTT.

V is TRBV20-1 and J is TRBJ1-4; D is unclear. V shed 1 base and J shed 2 bases, with 5 bases lying between them. The CDR3 totals 13 residues. From germline, CDR1 is DFQATT and CDR2 SNEGSKA (reference sequence). In DNA form, the CDR3 reads TGCAGTGCTAGAGGCCTCACTAATGAAAAACTGTTTTTT. The encoded protein is CSARGLTNEKLFF.

V gene TRBV18 combines with J gene TRBJ2-3; 10 bases are shared with TRBD2. The CDR3 totals 15 residues. Germline trimming cut 6 bases from V and 0 bases from J; bases unmatched to any gene: 3. In germline, CDR1 is KGHSH, CDR2 LQKENI. CDR3 bases: TGTGCCAGCTCTCCGACTAGCGGGAGCACAGATACGCAGTATTTT. Protein: CASSPTSGSTDTQYF. Full variable domain (missing parts from reference TRBV18 and TRBJ2-3): NAGVMQNPRHLVRRRGQEARLRCSPMKGHSHVYWYRQLPEEGLKFMVYLQKENIIDESGMPKERFSAEFPKEGPSILRIQQVVRGDSAAYFCASSPTSGSTDTQYFGPGTRLTVL.

The gene calls are TRBV5-4 and TRBJ2-3; D tentatively reads TRBD1 or TRBD2 (6 bases each). There are 16 residues in the CDR3. Germline V gene data show CDR1 as SGHNT and CDR2 as YYREEE (reference sequence). V lost 0 bases and J lost 0, with 11 bases in between. The CDR3 DNA reads as TGTGCCAGCAGCTTGGAAGGGGGAGGAAGCACAGATACGCAGTATTTT. Translating gives CASSLEGGGSTDTQYF.

The chain joins TRBV3-1 to TRBJ2-1, with 8 positions matching TRBD2. The germline gives CDR1 LGHDT, CDR2 YNNKEL (reference sequence). This CDR3 has 14 residues. With V trimmed by 1 base and J by 9 bases, 5 bases remained unmatched. In DNA form, the CDR3 reads TGTGCCAGCAGCCAAGCGGGAACTAGCGGTGAGCAGTTCTTC. It translates to CASSQAGTSGEQFF.

The gene calls are TRBV30 and TRBJ2-1, with 7 bases identical to TRBD1. In germline, CDR1 is GTSNPN, CDR2 SVGIG (reference sequence). This CDR3 comprises 16 residues. Trimming at V came to 2 bases and at J to 5 bases, leaving 12 bases not matched to a gene. The CDR3 reads CAWSSGLGQANNEQFF. DNA for the CDR3: TGTGCCTGGAGTTCCGGTCTAGGACAGGCTAACAATGAGCAGTTCTTC.

CDR3 residues: CASSFLPQRGETQYF. The CDR3 nucleotides read TGTGCCAGCAGCTTCTTACCCCAACGGGGAGAGACCCAGTACTTC. This chain links TRBV7-6 with TRBJ2-5, with D tentatively TRBD2 (5 bases). The V end was cut by 3 bases, the J end by 4 bases, with 15 bases between. This CDR3 comprises 15 residues. CDR1 SGHVS and CDR2 FNYEAQ come from the germline V gene.

Worth noting for this clonotype: The junction departs from the called germline gene at one end, perhaps through a read error. This chain links TRBV5-6 with TRBJ2-5; no reliable D call. This CDR3 has 13 residues. The germline CDR1 and CDR2 sequences are SGHDT and YYEEEE. The CDR3 DNA reads as TGTGCCAGCAGCTTGGCTTCTAGAGAGGCCCAGTACTTC. Translation gives CASSLASREAQYF.

The chain carries TRBV7-8 and TRBJ2-5; TRBD1 is a possible D gene (5 bases). CDR1 and CDR2 (germline): SGHVS, FQNEAQ. The CDR3 has 15 residues. Between the trimmed V and J ends, which lost 1 base and 6 bases, there was a span of 15 bases. CDR3 region: CASSLVSRTSQTQYF. CDR3 nucleotides: TGTGCCAGCAGCTTAGTCTCCCGGACAAGCCAGACCCAGTACTTC.

V and J are TRBV20-1 and TRBJ1-5; D possibly corresponds to TRBD1 (5 bases). V lost 6 bases and J 4 bases, leaving 10 bases between the germline ends. Germline assignment: CDR1 DFQATT and CDR2 SNEGSKA (reference sequence). The CDR3 loop spans 12 amino acids. CDR3 sequence reads: CSATDSNQPQHF. CDR3 coding DNA: TGCAGTGCAACCGACAGTAATCAGCCCCAGCATTTT.

This chain links TRBV20-1 with TRBJ1-1, with 7 positions matching TRBD1. The CDR3 extends over 12 amino acids. After removal of 5 bases from V and 3 bases from J, the junction contained 3 bases not matched to a gene. Per the germline V gene, CDR1 is DFQATT and CDR2 is SNEGSKA (reference sequence). In nucleotides, the CDR3 is TGCAGTGCTCCACAGGGGCACACTGAAGCTTTCTTT. This encodes CSAPQGHTEAFF.

The J gene is TRBJ2-7, the V gene TRBV6-2 or TRBV6-3; D unclear. The CDR3 contains 12 residues. With 5 bases removed from V and 5 bases from J, the gap between germline ends came to 10 bases. Germline assignment: CDR1 MNHEY and CDR2 SVGEGT. CDR3 coding DNA: TGTGCCAGCAGTAACAAAAGGGACGAGCAGTACTTC. It encodes CASSNKRDEQYF.

This clonotype was seen only once. The rearrangement uses TRBV5-4 and TRBJ2-5, with 8 bases identical to TRBD2. The V and J ends lost 1 base and 2 bases, in that order; junction bases with no gene match: 1. The V gene's germline CDR1 is SGHNT and CDR2 YYREEE (reference sequence). This CDR3 region has 14 residues. The CDR3 sequence: CASSLKREQETQYF. The CDR3 region has the DNA TGTGCCAGCAGCTTGAAGCGGGAGCAAGAGACCCAGTACTTC. Filled out from reference TRBV5-4 and TRBJ2-5, the complete variable domain reads ETGVTQSPTHLIKTRGQQVTLRCSSQSGHNTVSWYQQALGQGPQFIFQYYREEENGRGNFPPRFSGLQFPNYSSELNVNALELDDSALYLCASSLKREQETQYFGPGTRLLVL.

V usage is TRBV27 and J usage is TRBJ2-5, with 9 positions matching TRBD2. This CDR3 spans 14 amino acids. The V and J ends lost 6 bases and 4 bases, in that order; junction bases with no gene match: 6. Germline loops: CDR1 MNHEY, CDR2 SMNVEV (reference sequence). The CDR3 DNA reads TGTGCCAGCAGCCGAGCGGGAGGTGGAGAGACCCAGTACTTC. Translating it yields CASSRAGGGETQYF.

The J gene is TRBJ2-5, the V gene TRBV14; TRBD2 aligns across 7 bases. This CDR3 has 15 residues. Germline V CDR1 and CDR2: SGHDN, FVKESK. The ends lost 3 bases at V and 1 base at J; junction bases unmatched: 5. The CDR3 DNA reads as TGTGCCAGCAGCCACGGTAGCGGGCTCCAAGAGACCCAGTACTTC. Translated: CASSHGSGLQETQYF.

V usage is TRBV5-1 and J usage is TRBJ2-7; D call uncertain. The germline gives CDR1 SGHRS, CDR2 YFSETQ. This CDR3 has 15 residues. The V and J ends lost 7 bases and 7 bases respectively, with 24 bases between them. CDR3 amino acids: CASADGVSSVGEQYF. In DNA, the CDR3 is TGCGCCAGCGCCGATGGCGTCTCTTCGGTTGGGGAGCAGTACTTC.

This CDR3 reads CASSRTGWDTQYF. The CDR3 DNA is TGTGCCAGCTCACGGACAGGGTGGGATACGCAGTATTTT. This chain joins TRBV18 and TRBJ2-3; TRBD1 aligns across 8 bases. The CDR3 is made up of 13 amino acids. From germline, CDR1 is KGHSH and CDR2 LQKENI. J gave up 6 bases and V 4 bases, and 3 bases lay outside the gene matches.

This chain connects TRBV20-1 to TRBJ1-1; D unclear. The CDR3 is 14 amino acids. The germline gives CDR1 DFQATT, CDR2 SNEGSKA (reference sequence). Trimming pared 3 bases from V and 2 bases from J, leaving 13 bases between. The CDR3 DNA reads as TGCAGTGCTAGGGGTAGGCGGGGAAACACTGAAGCTTTCTTT. Encoded protein: CSARGRRGNTEAFF.

This chain uses TRBV20-1 with TRBJ2-7, with a weak D call TRBD1 (6 bases). Trimming removed 1 base at V and 3 bases at J, with 16 bases between. The CDR3 runs to 15 residues. Germline V gene sequence: CDR1 DFQATT, CDR2 SNEGSKA (reference sequence). CDR3 loop: CSARGNRDTNYEQYF. CDR3 nucleotides: TGCAGTGCTAGAGGTAACCGGGACACCAACTACGAGCAGTACTTC.

The V gene is TRBV29-1, the J gene TRBJ2-3; TRBD2 matches 8 bases. The length of the CDR3 is 16 residues. V lost 8 bases, J lost 3 bases, and 16 bases stayed unmatched. CDR1 is SQVTM, CDR2 ANQGSEA, per germline. CDR3 sequence reads: CSHRSYREGGTDTQYF. DNA for the CDR3: TGCAGCCATCGATCGTACCGGGAGGGTGGAACAGATACGCAGTATTTT.